Detailed here is one T cell receptor beta chain. Its target is not known. The data were obtained in a study of CD8+ T cells in alopecia areata. As for the study in general: Tofacitinib lasted 6 to 18 months, then 6 months off drug. Study findings and constraints: With one nonresponder, baseline CD8+ expansion's link to response remains uncertain.

V dropped 4 bases and J dropped 6 bases, with 13 bases sitting between them. The CDR3 is made up of 14 amino acids. Germline loops: CDR1 LNHDA, CDR2 SQIVND (reference sequence). Specified treatment: oral pan-JAK inhibitor, 5-10 mg twice daily. Lesional scalp punch biopsies and peripheral blood were collected from alopecia areata patients. Reverse transcribed after extraction, RNA yielded cDNA as the sequencing template. Assay used: immunoSEQ multiplex PCR; TCRdb lists only in-frame clones, some missing. The sample yields 200,000 to 250,000 clones, more than 30% seen once. Sequencing used CD4+ T cells sorted from blood, obtained between weeks 30 and 35, from a patient treated with tofacitinib. This receptor was obtained from a human donor with alopecia areata. The gene calls are TRBV19 and TRBJ2-1, with D unresolved. CDR3 nucleotide sequence: TGTGCCAGTAGTAAGGGAACGGAGTTCAATGAGCAGTTCTTC. It is translated as CASSKGTEFNEQFF.